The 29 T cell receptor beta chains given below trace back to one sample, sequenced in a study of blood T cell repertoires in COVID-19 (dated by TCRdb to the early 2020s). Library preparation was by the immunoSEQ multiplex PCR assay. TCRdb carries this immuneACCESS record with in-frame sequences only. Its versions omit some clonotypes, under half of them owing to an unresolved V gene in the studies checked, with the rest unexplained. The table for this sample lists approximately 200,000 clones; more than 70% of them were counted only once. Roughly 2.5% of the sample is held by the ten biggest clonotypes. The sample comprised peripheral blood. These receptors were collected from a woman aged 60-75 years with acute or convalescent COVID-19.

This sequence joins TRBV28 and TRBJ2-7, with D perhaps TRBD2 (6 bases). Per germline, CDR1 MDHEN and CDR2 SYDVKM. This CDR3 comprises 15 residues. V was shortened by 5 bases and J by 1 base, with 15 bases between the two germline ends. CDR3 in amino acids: CASSPPGLNSYEQYF. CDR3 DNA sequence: TGTGCCAGCAGTCCACCGGGACTCAATTCCTACGAGCAGTACTTC.

The CDR3 here is CASSLVAGTSDTQYF. CDR3 sequence (DNA): TGTGCCAGCAGCCTCGTAGCGGGGACTTCAGATACGCAGTATTTT. The chain has TRBV3-1 (or the pseudogene TRBV3-2) and TRBJ2-3, with TRBD2 matching over 8 bases. This CDR3 comprises 15 residues. From germline, CDR1 is LGHDT and CDR2 YNNKEL (reference sequence). Losses at the gene ends were 4 bases for V and 4 bases for J; bases not matched to a gene: 7.

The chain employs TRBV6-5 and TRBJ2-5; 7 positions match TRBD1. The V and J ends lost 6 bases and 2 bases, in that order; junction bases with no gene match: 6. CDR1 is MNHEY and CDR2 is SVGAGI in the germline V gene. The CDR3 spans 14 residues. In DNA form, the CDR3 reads TGTGCCAGCAGACATACAGGGGTACAAGAGACCCAGTACTTC. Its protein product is CASRHTGVQETQYF.

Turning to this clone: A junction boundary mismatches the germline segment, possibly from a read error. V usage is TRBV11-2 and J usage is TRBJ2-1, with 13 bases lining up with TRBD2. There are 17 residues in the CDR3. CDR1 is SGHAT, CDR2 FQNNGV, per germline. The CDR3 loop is CASSFPQTTSGRKGLIF. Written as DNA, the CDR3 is TGTGCCAGCAGCTTTCCCCAAACGACTAGCGGGAGGAAAGGATTGATCTTC.

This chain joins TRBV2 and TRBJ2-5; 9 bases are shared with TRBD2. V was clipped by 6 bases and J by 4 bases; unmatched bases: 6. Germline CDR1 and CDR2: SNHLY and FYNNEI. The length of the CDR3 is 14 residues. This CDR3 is CASRVAGGVETQYF. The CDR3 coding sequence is TGTGCCAGCAGAGTCGCGGGAGGGGTAGAGACCCAGTACTTC.

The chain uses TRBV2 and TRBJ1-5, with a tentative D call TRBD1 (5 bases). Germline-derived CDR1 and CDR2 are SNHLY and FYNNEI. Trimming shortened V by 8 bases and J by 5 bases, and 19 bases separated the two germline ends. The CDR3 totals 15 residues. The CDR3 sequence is CASGEGSRRDQPQHF. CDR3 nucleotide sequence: TGTGCCAGCGGGGAGGGAAGTCGCAGGGATCAGCCCCAGCATTTT.

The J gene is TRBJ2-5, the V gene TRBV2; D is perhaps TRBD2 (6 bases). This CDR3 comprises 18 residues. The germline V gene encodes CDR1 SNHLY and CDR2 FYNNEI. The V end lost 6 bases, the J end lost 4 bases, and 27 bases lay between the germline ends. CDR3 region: CASSTLPGGPRSGETQYF. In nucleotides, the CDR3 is TGTGCCAGCAGCACCTTACCCGGGGGTCCACGGTCGGGAGAGACCCAGTACTTC.

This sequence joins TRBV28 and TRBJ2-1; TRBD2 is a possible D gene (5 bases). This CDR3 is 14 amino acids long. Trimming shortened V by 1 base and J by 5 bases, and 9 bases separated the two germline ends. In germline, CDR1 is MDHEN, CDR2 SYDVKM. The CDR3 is CASSLFRRDNEQFF. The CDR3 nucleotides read TGTGCCAGCAGTTTATTTCGGCGGGACAATGAGCAGTTCTTC.

For the CDR3, the DNA is TGCAGCGTAGGCGCAGGGGGCGCGGGGAGCAATCAGCCCCAGCATTTT. Amino acid sequence: CSVGAGGAGSNQPQHF. This rearrangement joins TRBV29-1 to TRBJ1-5, with 8 bases lining up with TRBD1. Looked up from germline, CDR1 is SQVTM and CDR2 is ANQGSEA. With 6 bases clipped from V and 1 base from J, the junction kept 11 bases outside the gene matches. There are 16 residues in the CDR3.

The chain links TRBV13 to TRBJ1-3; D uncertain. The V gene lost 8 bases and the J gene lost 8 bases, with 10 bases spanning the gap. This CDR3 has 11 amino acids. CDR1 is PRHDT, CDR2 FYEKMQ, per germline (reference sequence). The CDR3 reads CASGRADTIYF. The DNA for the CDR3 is TGTGCCAGCGGGAGGGCGGACACCATATATTTT.

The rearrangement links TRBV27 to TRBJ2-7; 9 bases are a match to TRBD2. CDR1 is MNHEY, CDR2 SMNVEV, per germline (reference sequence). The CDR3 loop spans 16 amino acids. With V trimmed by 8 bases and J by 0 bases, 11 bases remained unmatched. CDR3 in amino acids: CASGPYSGGSSYEQYF. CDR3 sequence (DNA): TGTGCCAGCGGGCCCTACAGCGGGGGGAGCTCCTACGAGCAGTACTTC.

This CDR3 reads CASSLRQGGETQYF. In nucleotides, the CDR3 is TGCGCCAGCAGCTTGAGGCAGGGAGGCGAGACCCAGTACTTC. The V and J genes are TRBV5-1 and TRBJ2-5; D may be TRBD2 (6 bases). The CDR3 contains 14 residues. Per germline, CDR1 SGHRS and CDR2 YFSETQ. The V end was cut by 1 base, the J end by 5 bases, with 12 bases between.

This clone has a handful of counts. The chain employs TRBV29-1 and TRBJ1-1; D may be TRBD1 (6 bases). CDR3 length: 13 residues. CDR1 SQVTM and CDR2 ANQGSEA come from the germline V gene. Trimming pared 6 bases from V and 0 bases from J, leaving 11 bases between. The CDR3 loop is CSVTGRLNTEAFF. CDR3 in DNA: TGCAGCGTGACAGGACGGTTGAACACTGAAGCTTTCTTT.

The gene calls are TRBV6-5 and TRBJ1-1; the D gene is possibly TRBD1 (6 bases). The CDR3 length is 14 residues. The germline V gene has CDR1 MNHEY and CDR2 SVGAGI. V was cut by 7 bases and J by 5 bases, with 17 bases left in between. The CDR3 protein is CASNKRGRGTEAFF. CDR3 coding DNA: TGTGCCAGCAACAAGCGGGGGCGGGGGACTGAAGCTTTCTTT.

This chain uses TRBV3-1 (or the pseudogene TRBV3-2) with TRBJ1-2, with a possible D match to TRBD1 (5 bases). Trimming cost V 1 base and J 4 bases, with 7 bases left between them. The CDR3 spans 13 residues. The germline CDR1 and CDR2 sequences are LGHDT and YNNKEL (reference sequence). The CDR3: CASSQGQFYGYTF. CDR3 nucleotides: TGTGCCAGCAGCCAAGGACAGTTCTATGGCTACACCTTC.

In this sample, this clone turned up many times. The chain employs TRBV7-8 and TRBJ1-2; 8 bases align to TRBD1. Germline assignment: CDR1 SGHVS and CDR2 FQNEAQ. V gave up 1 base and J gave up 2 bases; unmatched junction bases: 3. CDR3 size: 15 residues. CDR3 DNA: TGTGCCAGCAGCTTAGGACAGGGGAGGAACTATGGCTACACCTTC. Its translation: CASSLGQGRNYGYTF.

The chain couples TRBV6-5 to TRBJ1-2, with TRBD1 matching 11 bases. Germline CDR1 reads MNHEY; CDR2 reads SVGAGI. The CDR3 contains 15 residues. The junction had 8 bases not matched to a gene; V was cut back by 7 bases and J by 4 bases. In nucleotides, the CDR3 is TGTGCCAGCACACCGGACAGGGGGCGAGGCTATGGCTACACCTTC. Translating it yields CASTPDRGRGYGYTF.

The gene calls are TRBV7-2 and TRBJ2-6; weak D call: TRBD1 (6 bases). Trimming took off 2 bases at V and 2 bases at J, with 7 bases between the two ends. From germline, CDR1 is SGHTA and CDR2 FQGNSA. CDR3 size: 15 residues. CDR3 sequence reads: CASSLTGTGANVLTF. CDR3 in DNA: TGTGCCAGCAGCTTAACAGGGACTGGGGCCAACGTCCTGACTTTC. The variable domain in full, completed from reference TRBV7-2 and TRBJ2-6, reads GAGVSQSPSNKVTEKGKDVELRCDPISGHTALYWYRQSLGQGLEFLIYFQGNSAPDKSGLPSDRFSAERTGGSVSTLTIQRTQQEDSAVYLCASSLTGTGANVLTFGAGSRLTVL.

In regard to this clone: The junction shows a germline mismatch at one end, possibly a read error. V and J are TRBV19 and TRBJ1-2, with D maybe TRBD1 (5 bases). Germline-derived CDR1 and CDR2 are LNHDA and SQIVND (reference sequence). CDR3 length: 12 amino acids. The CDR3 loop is CASSMSQGGINF. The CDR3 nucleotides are TGTGCCAGTAGTATGTCCCAGGGAGGGATCAACTTC. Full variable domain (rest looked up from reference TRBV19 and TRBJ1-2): DGGITQSPKYLFRKEGQNVTLSCEQNLNHDAMYWYRQDPGQGLRLIYYSQIVNDFQKGDIAEGYSVSREKKESFPLTVTSAQKNPTAFYLCASSMSQGGINFGSGTRLTVV.

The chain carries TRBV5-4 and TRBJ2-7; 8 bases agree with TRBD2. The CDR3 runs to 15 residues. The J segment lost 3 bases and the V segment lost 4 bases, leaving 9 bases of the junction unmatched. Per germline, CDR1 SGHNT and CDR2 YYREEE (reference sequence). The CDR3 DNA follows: TGTGCCAGCAGCAAGCCCGGGCTAGCGGGCTACGAGCAGTACTTC. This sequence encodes CASSKPGLAGYEQYF.

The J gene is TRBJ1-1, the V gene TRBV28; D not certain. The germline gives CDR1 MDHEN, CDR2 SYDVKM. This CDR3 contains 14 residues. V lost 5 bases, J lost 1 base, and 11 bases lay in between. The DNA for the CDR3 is TGTGCCAGCAGTGTGCACACAGCGAACACTGAAGCTTTCTTT. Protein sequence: CASSVHTANTEAFF. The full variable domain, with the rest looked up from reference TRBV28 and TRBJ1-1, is DVKVTQSSRYLVKRTGEKVFLECVQDMDHENMFWYRQDPGLGLRLIYFSYDVKMKEKGDIPEGYSVSREKKERFSLILESASTNQTSMYLCASSVHTANTEAFFGQGTRLTVV.

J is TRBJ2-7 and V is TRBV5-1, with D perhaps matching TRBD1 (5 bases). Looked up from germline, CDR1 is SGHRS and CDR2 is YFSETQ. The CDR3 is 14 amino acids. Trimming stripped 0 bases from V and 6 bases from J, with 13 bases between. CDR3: CASSLVQGPSEQYF. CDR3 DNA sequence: TGCGCCAGCAGCTTGGTGCAGGGTCCAAGCGAGCAGTACTTC.

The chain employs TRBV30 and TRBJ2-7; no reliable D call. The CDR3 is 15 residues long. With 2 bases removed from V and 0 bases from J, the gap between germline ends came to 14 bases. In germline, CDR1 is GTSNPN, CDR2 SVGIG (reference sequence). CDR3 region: CAWSPQALRSYEQYF. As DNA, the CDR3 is TGTGCCTGGAGTCCCCAGGCCCTACGCTCCTACGAGCAGTACTTC. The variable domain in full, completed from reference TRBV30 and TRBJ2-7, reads SQTIHQWPATLVQPVGSPLSLECTVEGTSNPNLYWYRQAAGRGLQLLFYSVGIGQISSEVPQNLSASRPQDRQFILSSKKLLLSDSGFYLCAWSPQALRSYEQYFGPGTRLTVT.

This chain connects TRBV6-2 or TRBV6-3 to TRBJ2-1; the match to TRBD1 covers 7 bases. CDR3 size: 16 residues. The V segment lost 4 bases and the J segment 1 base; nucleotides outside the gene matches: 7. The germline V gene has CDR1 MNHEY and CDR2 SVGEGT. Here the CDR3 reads CASSSILQGSYNEQFF. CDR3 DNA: TGTGCCAGCAGTTCCATTCTACAGGGGTCCTACAATGAGCAGTTCTTC.

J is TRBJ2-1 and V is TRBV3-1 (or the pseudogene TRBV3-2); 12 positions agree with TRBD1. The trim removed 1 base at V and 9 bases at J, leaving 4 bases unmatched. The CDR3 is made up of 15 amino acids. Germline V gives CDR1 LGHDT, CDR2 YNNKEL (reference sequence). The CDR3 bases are TGTGCCAGCAGCCAAGCCCGGGACAGGGGGCTTGAGCAGTTCTTC. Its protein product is CASSQARDRGLEQFF.

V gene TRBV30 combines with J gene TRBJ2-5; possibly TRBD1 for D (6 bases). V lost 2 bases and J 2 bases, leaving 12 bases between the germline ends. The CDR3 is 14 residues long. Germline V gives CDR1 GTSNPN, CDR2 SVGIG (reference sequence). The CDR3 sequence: CAWSSTGKQETQYF. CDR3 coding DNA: TGTGCCTGGAGTTCTACAGGGAAGCAAGAGACCCAGTACTTC.

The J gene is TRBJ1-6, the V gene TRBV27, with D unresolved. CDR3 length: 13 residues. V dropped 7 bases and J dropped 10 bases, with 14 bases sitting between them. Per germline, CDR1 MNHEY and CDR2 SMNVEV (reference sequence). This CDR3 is CASKWAGKSPLHF. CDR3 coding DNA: TGTGCCAGCAAGTGGGCAGGTAAATCACCCCTCCACTTT.

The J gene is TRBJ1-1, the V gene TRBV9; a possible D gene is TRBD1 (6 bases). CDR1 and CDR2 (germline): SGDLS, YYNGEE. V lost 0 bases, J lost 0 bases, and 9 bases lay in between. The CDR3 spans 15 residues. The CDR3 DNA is TGTGCCAGCAGCGTAGTGGGACACCTGAACACTGAAGCTTTCTTT. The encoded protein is CASSVVGHLNTEAFF.

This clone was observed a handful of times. CDR3 DNA sequence: TGTGCCACCAGCTACTCAGGGGGCTCAGCTAACTATGGCTACACCTTC. It translates to CATSYSGGSANYGYTF. The chain joins TRBV15 to TRBJ1-2, with TRBD1 matching over 8 bases. The length of the CDR3 is 16 residues. The ends lost 5 bases at V and 0 bases at J; junction bases unmatched: 8. Germline V CDR1 and CDR2: LNHNV, YYDKDF (reference sequence).